This T cell receptor beta chain emerged from a study of cytomegalovirus exposure and HLA in healthy donors. Notes on the study in general: TCR beta V segments were, for the most part, productive about 87% or about 30% of the time in an earlier analysis. Reportedly, fewer N-insertions than the roughly 600-donor mean appeared in an Asian-associated ancestry cluster in a later analysis.

As regards this clone: The antigen remains undetermined.

The PCR had 60 Vbeta and 13 Jbeta primers. Clones were read by immunoSEQ multiplex PCR, and TCRdb kept only the in-frame ones, dropping some. The specimen's table records 200,000 to 250,000 clones. CDR1 and CDR2 from the germline V gene are GTSNPN and SVGIG (reference sequence). The CDR3 has 18 residues. V was pared by 1 base and J by 1 base, with 7 bases of the junction left unmatched. This cohort consisted of healthy bone marrow donors. Whereas donors were nominally healthy upon sampling, unrecorded immune exposures were probable. This clonotype was obtained from a woman aged 25 to 39 in good health and CMV-seropositive. V and J are TRBV30 and TRBJ2-2; 12 nucleotides line up with TRBD2. Sequencing used PBMCs. For the CDR3, the DNA is TGTGCCTGGAGTGAAGGTGGGGGACTAGCGGGGAACACCGGGGAGCTGTTTTTT. It codes for CAWSEGGGLAGNTGELFF.